The next 16 T cell receptor beta chains were all read from a single sample in a study of shared clonotypes between healthy human individuals. Selected positively for CCR7 and CD45RO-negative, naive CD8 cells excluded terminally differentiated effector memory CD45RA+ cells. Libraries were prepared by immunoSEQ multiplex PCR; TCRdb keeps only in-frame clonotypes and omits some of them. The sample records more than 2 million clones, 85% to 95% being singletons. The sequenced sample consisted of naive CD8+ T cells sorted from blood. These receptors were obtained from a man aged 18 to 30 in good health.

V usage is TRBV20-1 and J usage is TRBJ2-5; the D call may be TRBD1 or TRBD2 (6 bases each). Germline V lookup: CDR1 DFQATT, CDR2 SNEGSKA (reference sequence). The V gene lost 2 bases and the J gene lost 6 bases, with 7 bases spanning the gap. The CDR3 runs 11 residues. CDR3 nucleotides: TGCAGTGCTAGACGGGGGCAGACCCAGTACTTC. Amino acid sequence: CSARRGQTQYF.

The chain uses TRBV5-4 and TRBJ2-1; 11 bases agree with TRBD1. Germline trimming cut 3 bases from V and 7 bases from J; bases unmatched to any gene: 3. This CDR3 region has 14 residues. The germline CDR1 and CDR2 sequences are SGHNT and YYREEE (reference sequence). CDR3 sequence reads: CASSWDRGVNEQFF. The CDR3 DNA sequence: TGTGCCAGCAGCTGGGACAGGGGGGTAAATGAGCAGTTCTTC.

The chain links TRBV28 to TRBJ1-1; the D gene is possibly TRBD1 (6 bases). Germline assignment: CDR1 MDHEN and CDR2 SYDVKM. V was trimmed by 7 bases and J by 4 bases, leaving 13 bases between them. The CDR3 runs 13 residues. DNA for the CDR3: TGTGCCAGCAACATCAGGGGAGGCACTGAAGCTTTCTTT. This gives the protein CASNIRGGTEAFF.

The chain joins TRBV7-9 to TRBJ2-1; TRBD2 matches 8 bases. The CDR3 contains 16 residues. CDR1 is SEHNR, CDR2 FQNEAQ, per germline (reference sequence). The junction had 9 bases not matched to a gene; V was cut back by 3 bases and J by 5 bases. The DNA for the CDR3 is TGTGCCAGCAGCTTTCTCTTAGCGGGGTACAACAATGAGCAGTTCTTC. Residues: CASSFLLAGYNNEQFF.

Comments on this clone: Other DNA sequences from this sample encode an identical CDR3 as well. The chain links TRBV7-9 to TRBJ1-2; 7 bases are a match to TRBD1. The germline CDR1 and CDR2 sequences are SEHNR and FQNEAQ (reference sequence). The CDR3 totals 12 residues. J gave up 5 bases and V 5 bases, and 2 bases lay outside the gene matches. CDR3 in amino acids: CASSPGGYGYTF. The CDR3 region has the DNA TGTGCCAGCAGCCCAGGGGGTTATGGCTACACCTTC.

The rearrangement uses TRBV30 and TRBJ1-2; 8 bases are a match to TRBD1. The CDR3 runs to 14 residues. The junction had 6 bases not matched to a gene; V was cut back by 4 bases and J by 2 bases. Germline V lookup: CDR1 GTSNPN, CDR2 SVGIG (reference sequence). CDR3: CAWTYRTGNYGYTF. The CDR3 DNA reads as TGTGCCTGGACCTACCGGACAGGGAACTATGGCTACACCTTC.

This chain links TRBV6-5 with TRBJ1-2; D gene uncertain. Trimming stripped 7 bases from V and 3 bases from J, with 6 bases between. Germline assignment: CDR1 MNHEY and CDR2 SVGAGI. CDR3 length: 11 residues. As DNA, the CDR3 is TGTGCCAGCACGGAAGACTATGGCTACACCTTC. Translation: CASTEDYGYTF.

This clone is a singleton in its sample. This rearrangement joins TRBV19 to TRBJ2-6; TRBD2 matches at 14 bases. Germline-derived CDR1 and CDR2 are LNHDA and SQIVND (reference sequence). The CDR3 extends over 20 amino acids. The trim removed 3 bases at V and 2 bases at J, leaving 9 bases unmatched. The CDR3 spells CASSIGLAGGFSPGANVLTF. CDR3 DNA sequence: TGTGCCAGTAGTATCGGACTAGCGGGGGGCTTCAGCCCTGGGGCCAACGTCCTGACTTTC.

This clone is a singleton in its sample. V gene TRBV13 combines with J gene TRBJ2-5, with D unclear. The length of the CDR3 is 13 residues. Per the germline V gene, CDR1 is PRHDT and CDR2 is FYEKMQ (reference sequence). With 5 bases removed from V and 2 bases from J, the gap between germline ends came to 9 bases. Written as DNA, the CDR3 is TGTGCCAGCAGCCCCGACGGACAAGAGACCCAGTACTTC. It encodes CASSPDGQETQYF.

The genes are TRBV4-1 and TRBJ1-2; 7 bases map to TRBD1. In germline, CDR1 is MGHRA, CDR2 YSYEKL. V was pared by 3 bases and J by 5 bases, with 6 bases of the junction left unmatched. This CDR3 is built from 14 residues. CDR3 coding DNA: TGCGCCAGCAGCCAGACAGGGTCCTTTTATGGCTACACCTTC. Amino acid sequence: CASSQTGSFYGYTF.

This chain connects TRBV5-4 to TRBJ2-5; 8 nucleotides agree with TRBD2. This CDR3 comprises 15 residues. V was pared by 4 bases and J by 2 bases, with 7 bases of the junction left unmatched. Germline lookup yields CDR1 SGHNT and CDR2 YYREEE (reference sequence). The CDR3: CASSSLSGDQETQYF. The DNA for the CDR3 is TGTGCCAGCAGCAGCCTTAGCGGGGATCAAGAGACCCAGTACTTC.

The chain recombines TRBV19 with TRBJ2-3, with 7 bases fitting TRBD2. The CDR3 totals 15 residues. Germline CDR1 reads LNHDA; CDR2 reads SQIVND (reference sequence). J was trimmed by 1 base and V by 2 bases; bases with no gene match: 3. The CDR3 sequence: CASSISGARTDTQYF. CDR3 DNA sequence: TGTGCCAGTAGTATAAGCGGGGCTCGCACAGATACGCAGTATTTT.

The chain is built from TRBV27 and TRBJ2-7, with D maybe TRBD1 (6 bases). Germline CDR1 MNHEY, CDR2 SMNVEV (reference sequence). The CDR3 is 17 residues long. V lost 4 bases, J lost 1 base, and 20 bases lay in between. CDR3 loop: CASSWGPTTRGSYEQYF. CDR3 sequence (DNA): TGTGCCAGCAGTTGGGGGCCTACTACTCGTGGATCCTACGAGCAGTACTTC.

As for this clone: The sample holds other DNA sequences that translate to the same CDR3. This chain uses TRBV9 with TRBJ2-3, with D tentatively TRBD1 (6 bases). There are 14 residues in the CDR3. Between the trimmed V and J ends, which lost 2 bases and 2 bases, there was a span of 9 bases. CDR1 SGDLS and CDR2 YYNGEE come from the germline V gene. DNA of the CDR3: TGTGCCAGCAGCGTGGGGACATCCACAGATACGCAGTATTTT. Amino acids: CASSVGTSTDTQYF.

The chain joins TRBV4-3 to TRBJ1-2, with a possible D match to TRBD1 (6 bases). This CDR3 has 16 residues. V was shortened by 0 bases and J by 0 bases, with 11 bases between the two germline ends. CDR1 and CDR2 from the germline V gene are LGHNA and YSLEER. The CDR3 here is CASSQDPDSPNYGYTF. In DNA, the CDR3 is TGCGCCAGCAGCCAAGATCCGGACAGCCCTAACTATGGCTACACCTTC.

In the case of this clone: This CDR3 is also generated by other DNA sequences in the sample. The CDR3 DNA sequence: TGTGCCAGCAGTTGGGACAGCACCTACGAGCAGTACTTC. This translates into CASSWDSTYEQYF. This sequence joins TRBV27 and TRBJ2-7; 7 bases align to TRBD1. The CDR3 contains 13 residues. Trimming cost V 4 bases and J 2 bases; bases outside gene matches: 2. The germline CDR1 and CDR2 sequences are MNHEY and SMNVEV (reference sequence).